The 32 T cell receptor beta chains presented below share a single source sample, sequenced in a study of blood T cell repertoires in COVID-19. TCRdb's copy holds only in-frame clones and misses some; the assay was immunoSEQ multiplex PCR. The table has about 160,000 clones, roughly 80% seen once. Sequencing was done on a sample of peripheral blood. The receptor source for this set is a man aged 55 to 70 with acute or convalescent COVID-19.

A few counts support this clone. The rearrangement joins TRBV11-2 to TRBJ1-1, with D uncertain. Germline-derived CDR1 and CDR2 are SGHAT and FQNNGV. Trimming removed 1 base from V and 10 bases from J, with 13 bases in between. The CDR3 totals 13 residues. CDR3 sequence reads: CASSLGSGEAAFF. The CDR3 DNA reads TGTGCCAGCAGCTTAGGGTCTGGGGAGGCAGCTTTCTTT.

The chain couples TRBV6-4 to TRBJ1-2; D is possibly TRBD1 (6 bases). The germline V gene encodes CDR1 MRHNA and CDR2 SNTAGT. The V end lost 0 bases, the J end lost 7 bases, and 21 bases lay between the germline ends. The CDR3 is made up of 17 amino acids. The CDR3 DNA reads TGTGCCAGCAGTGACTCGAGTCGGGGCAGGGGAGTTGTTGGCTACACCTTC. Protein product: CASSDSSRGRGVVGYTF.

This clone has only a few counts. The chain couples TRBV4-1 to TRBJ2-7; possibly TRBD2 for D (6 bases). Germline-derived CDR1 and CDR2 are MGHRA and YSYEKL. The length of the CDR3 is 15 residues. V was pared by 4 bases and J by 3 bases, with 16 bases between. CDR3 DNA sequence: TGCGCCAGCAGCCCCACCGCGGAGGGGAACTACGAGCAGTACTTC. This translates into CASSPTAEGNYEQYF.

This clone was detected ten times or more. This chain joins TRBV10-3 and TRBJ2-5, with D maybe TRBD1 (5 bases). V dropped 8 bases and J dropped 1 base, with 14 bases sitting between them. The CDR3 is 14 amino acids. Germline V gives CDR1 ENHRY, CDR2 SYGVKD. CDR3 nucleotide sequence: TGTGCCATCGGCCAGGGTGGCCTCCAAGAGACCCAGTACTTC. Translated: CAIGQGGLQETQYF.

The rearrangement uses TRBV7-8 and TRBJ1-2; TRBD1 matches 9 bases. The CDR3 loop spans 15 amino acids. V shed 5 bases and J 0 bases; nucleotides not matched to a gene: 4. The germline CDR1 and CDR2 sequences are SGHVS and FQNEAQ. Written as DNA, the CDR3 is TGTGCCAGCAGCCCCAACAGGGGGCCTAACTATGGCTACACCTTC. It is translated as CASSPNRGPNYGYTF. Full variable domain (remainder filled in from reference TRBV7-8 and TRBJ1-2): GAGVSQSPRYKVAKRGQDVALRCDPISGHVSLFWYQQALGQGPEFLTYFQNEAQLDKSGLPSDRFFAERPEGSVSTLKIQRTQQEDSAVYLCASSPNRGPNYGYTFGSGTRLTVV.

The chain recombines TRBV6-5 with TRBJ1-1; D not resolved. The CDR3 runs 13 residues. Germline V gives CDR1 MNHEY, CDR2 SVGAGI. Trimming stripped 6 bases from V and 1 base from J, with 9 bases between. The CDR3 DNA follows: TGTGCCAGCAGGGAGGCTGGGAACACTGAAGCTTTCTTT. It translates to CASREAGNTEAFF.

This clone appeared a single time. This chain connects TRBV18 to TRBJ1-1, with D unclear. Looked up from germline, CDR1 is KGHSH and CDR2 is LQKENI. V lost 3 bases, J lost 1 base, and 9 bases lay in between. The CDR3 consists of 14 residues. Written as DNA, the CDR3 is TGTGCCAGCTCACCCAAGACATGGAACACTGAAGCTTTCTTT. Residues: CASSPKTWNTEAFF. The full variable domain, its missing parts supplied by reference TRBV18 and TRBJ1-1, is NAGVMQNPRHLVRRRGQEARLRCSPMKGHSHVYWYRQLPEEGLKFMVYLQKENIIDESGMPKERFSAEFPKEGPSILRIQQVVRGDSAAYFCASSPKTWNTEAFFGQGTRLTVV.

Remarks on this clone: The identical CDR3 is also encoded by other nucleotide sequences in the sample. The chain is built from TRBV5-5 and TRBJ1-1; no clear D. The germline V gene encodes CDR1 SGHKS and CDR2 YYEKEE (reference sequence). V shed 0 bases and J shed 1 base, with 4 bases lying between them. This CDR3 comprises 13 residues. CDR3 coding DNA: TGTGCCAGCAGCTTGGGCGGGAACACTGAAGCTTTCTTT. This encodes CASSLGGNTEAFF.

This clone is a singleton in its sample. The V call is TRBV12-5, the J call TRBJ2-7, with D unclear. V was clipped by 5 bases and J by 5 bases, with 10 bases between them. In germline, CDR1 is LGHNT, CDR2 FRNRAP. This CDR3 region has 12 residues. CDR3 sequence reads: CASGPHTDEQYF. The CDR3 bases are TGTGCTAGTGGTCCCCACACCGACGAGCAGTACTTC.

The chain has TRBV6-5 and TRBJ1-2; 9 bases agree with TRBD1. The CDR3 is 16 amino acids. The germline V gene encodes CDR1 MNHEY and CDR2 SVGAGI. After removal of 3 bases from V and 3 bases from J, the junction contained 8 bases not matched to a gene. CDR3 sequence (DNA): TGTGCCAGCAGTTATTACCGGGACAGGGAGGACTATGGCTACACCTTC. Translation: CASSYYRDREDYGYTF.

This clone showed up just a few times. The genes are TRBV6-1 and TRBJ1-5; D ambiguous. V lost 2 bases and J 1 base, leaving 12 bases between the germline ends. The CDR3 runs to 16 residues. Germline V gene data show CDR1 as MNHNS and CDR2 as SASEGT. CDR3 in amino acids: CASSELPPGSNQPQHF. The CDR3 DNA reads TGTGCCAGCAGTGAATTGCCGCCGGGGAGCAATCAGCCCCAGCATTTT.

J is TRBJ2-7 and V is TRBV15, with 7 bases lining up with TRBD1. The CDR3 extends over 14 amino acids. The germline V gene has CDR1 LNHNV and CDR2 YYDKDF (reference sequence). V lost 0 bases, J lost 4 bases, and 3 bases stayed unmatched. The CDR3 here is CATSRDHRGYEQYF. Written as DNA, the CDR3 is TGTGCCACCAGCAGAGATCACAGGGGATACGAGCAGTACTTC.

This clone was observed a single time. This chain uses TRBV10-2 with TRBJ2-5; a weak D match, TRBD2 (7 bases). The CDR3 sequence is 15 residues long. The ends were cut back, 1 base at V and 2 bases at J, with 11 bases in the middle. Germline V gene data show CDR1 as WSHSY and CDR2 as SAAADI. The CDR3 coding sequence is TGCGCCAGCAGTGAGTTCGGGGGGCCTCAAGAGACCCAGTACTTC. This sequence encodes CASSEFGGPQETQYF.

The chain recombines TRBV12-3 or TRBV12-4 with TRBJ1-1; D is perhaps TRBD1 (6 bases). V lost 5 bases, J lost 5 bases, and 12 bases lay in between. This CDR3 is built from 13 residues. The CDR3 sequence is CASSLRGGTEAFF. The CDR3 nucleotides read TGTGCCAGCAGTCTCAGGGGTGGGACTGAAGCTTTCTTT.

V gene TRBV6-2 or TRBV6-3 combines with J gene TRBJ2-1; tentative D call: TRBD1 (6 bases). Trimming left V 6 bases short and J 4 bases short, with 13 bases between. This CDR3 has 14 amino acids. The germline CDR1 and CDR2 sequences are MNHEY and SVGEGT. The CDR3 region has the DNA TGTGCCAGCAGGCCTAGGACAGTTTACAATGAGCAGTTCTTC. Protein product: CASRPRTVYNEQFF.

V is TRBV3-1 (or the pseudogene TRBV3-2) and J is TRBJ2-7; 9 positions agree with TRBD1. This CDR3 is 14 amino acids long. The junction had 2 bases not matched to a gene; V was cut back by 3 bases and J by 2 bases. CDR1 is LGHDT, CDR2 YNNKEL, per germline (reference sequence). The CDR3 spells CASSQGQGPYEQYF. The CDR3 DNA reads TGTGCCAGCAGCCAGGGACAGGGTCCCTACGAGCAGTACTTC.

For this clone: A junction boundary mismatches the germline segment, possibly from a read error. This rearrangement joins TRBV4-1 to TRBJ2-1, with 10 positions matching TRBD2. CDR3 size: 16 residues. Germline CDR1 reads MGHRA; CDR2 reads YSYEKL. In DNA, the CDR3 is TGCGCCAGCAGCCATGATAGTAGCGGGGGGTACACTGAGCAGTTCTTC. Its translation: CASSHDSSGGYTEQFF.

The CDR3 loop reads CASSIDRGPTEAFF. The CDR3 nucleotides are TGTGCCAGTAGTATCGACAGGGGGCCCACTGAAGCTTTCTTT. The genes are TRBV19 and TRBJ1-1; TRBD1 agrees at 10 bases. The V and J ends lost 3 bases and 4 bases, in that order; junction bases with no gene match: 2. This CDR3 is built from 14 residues. Germline V CDR1 and CDR2: LNHDA, SQIVND (reference sequence).

The rearrangement links TRBV30 to TRBJ1-1; 8 bases align to TRBD1. Trimming cost V 2 bases and J 4 bases; bases outside gene matches: 6. This CDR3 contains 14 residues. The germline gives CDR1 GTSNPN, CDR2 SVGIG (reference sequence). As DNA, the CDR3 is TGTGCCTGGAGTTTAACGACAGGGGCCACTGAAGCTTTCTTT. Amino acid sequence: CAWSLTTGATEAFF.

The V and J genes are TRBV7-9 and TRBJ2-5, with TRBD1 matching over 7 bases. Looked up from germline, CDR1 is SEHNR and CDR2 is FQNEAQ (reference sequence). Trimming at V came to 5 bases and at J to 4 bases, leaving 10 bases not matched to a gene. This CDR3 is 15 amino acids long. The CDR3 spells CASSLLGQQAETQYF. The DNA of the CDR3 is TGTGCCAGCAGCCTCCTGGGACAGCAGGCAGAGACCCAGTACTTC.

This chain joins TRBV9 and TRBJ2-2; 10 positions agree with TRBD2. The CDR3 runs to 17 residues. Germline-derived CDR1 and CDR2 are SGDLS and YYNGEE. Trimming removed 2 bases from V and 1 base from J; junction bases left unmatched: 5. The CDR3 DNA sequence: TGTGCCAGCAGCGTTGCTTTAGCGGGGGGGAACACCGGGGAGCTGTTTTTT. Amino acid sequence: CASSVALAGGNTGELFF. Together with reference TRBV9 and TRBJ2-2, the CDR3 gives the full variable domain: DSGVTQTPKHLITATGQRVTLRCSPRSGDLSVYWYQQSLDQGLQFLIQYYNGEERAKGNILERFSAQQFPDLHSELNLSSLELGDSALYFCASSVALAGGNTGELFFGEGSRLTVL.

The chain's CDR3 is CASSQPVEHGYTF. CDR3 bases: TGCGCCAGCAGCCAACCCGTTGAGCACGGCTACACCTTC. The chain recombines TRBV4-1 with TRBJ1-2; D ambiguous. Germline V lookup: CDR1 MGHRA, CDR2 YSYEKL. This CDR3 has 13 residues. The V end lost 2 bases, the J end lost 8 bases, and 12 bases lay between the germline ends.

The V call is TRBV27, the J call TRBJ2-3, with 9 bases identical to TRBD1. After removal of 8 bases from V and 4 bases from J, the junction contained 4 bases not matched to a gene. The CDR3 spans 13 residues. Germline V lookup: CDR1 MNHEY, CDR2 SMNVEV (reference sequence). DNA for the CDR3: TGTGCCAGCTGGACAGGGGAGGCAGATACGCAGTATTTT. Amino acids: CASWTGEADTQYF.

CDR3 nucleotides: TGTGCCAGCTCACCACCCGCTAATGAAAAACTGTTTTTT. It is translated as CASSPPANEKLFF. This chain connects TRBV18 to TRBJ1-4, with D unresolved. This CDR3 has 13 residues. Germline CDR1 reads KGHSH; CDR2 reads LQKENI. With 0 bases removed from V and 3 bases from J, the gap between germline ends came to 2 bases.

The chain has TRBV4-1 and TRBJ2-5; tentative D call: TRBD2 (6 bases). This CDR3 comprises 16 residues. V lost 4 bases to trimming and J lost 3 bases, with 18 bases between them. Germline CDR1 and CDR2: MGHRA and YSYEKL. The CDR3 nucleotides read TGCGCCAGCAGCCGGGGACTTGGGCCCGGGGAAGAGACCCAGTACTTC. It yields the protein CASSRGLGPGEETQYF.

The rearrangement uses TRBV14 and TRBJ1-1; 8 nucleotides match TRBD1. Germline assignment: CDR1 SGHDN and CDR2 FVKESK. The CDR3 contains 15 residues. V gave up 2 bases and J gave up 4 bases; unmatched junction bases: 6. The CDR3 loop is CASSQQGALSTEAFF. The CDR3 DNA sequence: TGTGCCAGCAGCCAACAGGGGGCGTTGAGCACTGAAGCTTTCTTT.

This clone was recorded once. The V and J genes are TRBV5-6 and TRBJ1-1, with 8 bases that match TRBD1. This CDR3 spans 17 amino acids. Germline-derived CDR1 and CDR2 are SGHDT and YYEEEE. V dropped 4 bases and J dropped 1; count of bases not matched to a gene: 12. The CDR3 coding sequence is TGTGCCAGCAGCGACGTCCAGGGGGCGGGTTGGAACACTGAAGCTTTCTTT. Translated, it gives CASSDVQGAGWNTEAFF.

The chain combines TRBV10-3 with TRBJ1-3; 7 bases agree with TRBD1. The junction had 2 bases not matched to a gene; V was cut back by 4 bases and J by 2 bases. Germline assignment: CDR1 ENHRY and CDR2 SYGVKD. The CDR3 totals 14 residues. In DNA form, the CDR3 reads TGTGCCATCAGTGGACAGGGCCCTGGAAACACCATATATTTT. It encodes CAISGQGPGNTIYF.

The chain uses TRBV21-1 and TRBJ1-1. TRBV21-1 is termed a pseudogene. This CDR3 has 15 residues. The CDR3 here is CASSKRSDRETEAFF. The CDR3 DNA is TGTGCCAGCAGCAAAAGAAGTGACCGGGAGACTGAAGCTTTCTTT.

CDR3 region: CASTGGPYGYTF. The CDR3 DNA is TGTGCCAGCACCGGGGGGCCTTATGGCTACACCTTC. The chain links TRBV12-3 or TRBV12-4 to TRBJ1-2, with a possible D match to TRBD1 (6 bases). The CDR3 is 12 residues long. Trimming took off 7 bases at V and 5 bases at J, with 11 bases between the two ends.

This clone has just one count. The chain employs TRBV10-3 and TRBJ1-1; D not resolved. There are 13 residues in the CDR3. CDR1 and CDR2 (germline): ENHRY, SYGVKD. Trimming took off 10 bases at V and 1 base at J, with 13 bases between the two ends. This CDR3 is CATAVGGNTEAFF. CDR3 bases: TGTGCCACGGCGGTAGGCGGGAACACTGAAGCTTTCTTT.

The J gene is TRBJ2-7, the V gene TRBV5-1; TRBD2 aligns across 14 bases. Trimming removed 4 bases from V and 3 bases from J; junction bases left unmatched: 6. Germline CDR1 and CDR2: SGHRS and YFSETQ. CDR3 length: 16 amino acids. This chain's CDR3 is CASSRGTSGGLYEQYF. DNA of the CDR3: TGCGCCAGCAGCCGTGGGACTAGCGGGGGACTCTACGAGCAGTACTTC.